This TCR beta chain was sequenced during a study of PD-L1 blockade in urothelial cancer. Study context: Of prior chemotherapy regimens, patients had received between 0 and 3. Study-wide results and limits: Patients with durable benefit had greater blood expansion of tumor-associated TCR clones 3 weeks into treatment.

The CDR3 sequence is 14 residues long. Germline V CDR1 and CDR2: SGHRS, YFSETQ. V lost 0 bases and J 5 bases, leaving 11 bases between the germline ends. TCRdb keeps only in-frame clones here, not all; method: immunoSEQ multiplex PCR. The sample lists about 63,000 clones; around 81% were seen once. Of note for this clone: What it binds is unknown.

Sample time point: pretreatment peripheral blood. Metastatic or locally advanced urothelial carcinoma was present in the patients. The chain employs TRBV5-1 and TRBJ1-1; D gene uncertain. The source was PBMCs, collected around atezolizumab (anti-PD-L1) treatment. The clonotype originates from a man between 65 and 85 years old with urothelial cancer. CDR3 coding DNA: TGCGCCAGCAGCTTGGAAGGGAGGAGGACTGAAGCTTTCTTT. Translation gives CASSLEGRRTEAFF.